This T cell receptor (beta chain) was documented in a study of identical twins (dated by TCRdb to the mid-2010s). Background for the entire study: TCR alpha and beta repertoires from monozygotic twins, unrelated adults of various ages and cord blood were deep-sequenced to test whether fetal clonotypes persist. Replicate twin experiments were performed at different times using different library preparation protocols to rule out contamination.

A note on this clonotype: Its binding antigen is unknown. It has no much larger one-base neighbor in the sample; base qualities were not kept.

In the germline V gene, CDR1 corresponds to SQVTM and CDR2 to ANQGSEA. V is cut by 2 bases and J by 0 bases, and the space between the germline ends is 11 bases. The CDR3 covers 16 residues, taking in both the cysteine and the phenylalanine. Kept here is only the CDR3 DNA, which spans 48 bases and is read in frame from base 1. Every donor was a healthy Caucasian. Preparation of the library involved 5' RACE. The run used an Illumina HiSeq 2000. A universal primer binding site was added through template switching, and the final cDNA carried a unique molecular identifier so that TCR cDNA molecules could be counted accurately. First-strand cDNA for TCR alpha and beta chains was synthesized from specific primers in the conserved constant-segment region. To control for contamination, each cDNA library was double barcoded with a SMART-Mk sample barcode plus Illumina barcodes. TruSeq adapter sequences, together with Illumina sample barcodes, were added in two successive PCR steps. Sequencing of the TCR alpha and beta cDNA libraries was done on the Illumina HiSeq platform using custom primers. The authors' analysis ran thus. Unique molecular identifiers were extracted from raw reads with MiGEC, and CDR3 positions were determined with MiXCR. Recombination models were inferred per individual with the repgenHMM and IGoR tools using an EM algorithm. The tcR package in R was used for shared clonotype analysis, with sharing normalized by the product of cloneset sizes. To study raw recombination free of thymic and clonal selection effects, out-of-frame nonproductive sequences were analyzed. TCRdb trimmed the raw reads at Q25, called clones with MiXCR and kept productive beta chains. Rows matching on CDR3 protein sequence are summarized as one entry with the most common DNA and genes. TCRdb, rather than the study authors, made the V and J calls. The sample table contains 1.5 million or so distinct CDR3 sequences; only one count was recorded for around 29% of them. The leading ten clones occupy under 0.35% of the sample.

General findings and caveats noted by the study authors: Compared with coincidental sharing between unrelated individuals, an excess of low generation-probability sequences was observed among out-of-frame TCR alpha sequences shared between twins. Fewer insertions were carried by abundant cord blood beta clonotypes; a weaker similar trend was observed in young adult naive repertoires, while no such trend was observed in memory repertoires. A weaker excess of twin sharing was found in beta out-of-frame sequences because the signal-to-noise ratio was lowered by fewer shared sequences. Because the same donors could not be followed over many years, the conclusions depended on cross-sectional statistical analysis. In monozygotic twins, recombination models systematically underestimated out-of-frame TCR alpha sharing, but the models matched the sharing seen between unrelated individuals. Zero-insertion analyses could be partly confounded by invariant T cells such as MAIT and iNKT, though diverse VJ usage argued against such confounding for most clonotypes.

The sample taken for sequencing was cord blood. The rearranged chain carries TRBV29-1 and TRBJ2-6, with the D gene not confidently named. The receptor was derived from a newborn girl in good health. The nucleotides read TGCAGCGTTGAAATTAAGACGGGCTCTGGGGCCAACGTCCTGACTTTC. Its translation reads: CSVEIKTGSGANVLTF.